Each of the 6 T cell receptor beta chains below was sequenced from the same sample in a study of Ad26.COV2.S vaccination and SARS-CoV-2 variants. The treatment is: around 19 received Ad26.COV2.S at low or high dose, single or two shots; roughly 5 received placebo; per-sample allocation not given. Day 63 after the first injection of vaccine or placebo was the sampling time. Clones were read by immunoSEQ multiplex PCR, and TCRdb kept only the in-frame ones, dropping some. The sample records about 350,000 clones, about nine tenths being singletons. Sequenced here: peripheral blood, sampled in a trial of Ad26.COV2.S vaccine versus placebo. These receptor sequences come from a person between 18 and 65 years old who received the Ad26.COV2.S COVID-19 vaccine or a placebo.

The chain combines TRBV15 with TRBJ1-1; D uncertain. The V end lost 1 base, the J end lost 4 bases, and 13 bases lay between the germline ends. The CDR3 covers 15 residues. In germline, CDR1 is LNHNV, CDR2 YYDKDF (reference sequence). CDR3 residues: CATSRAQAAVTEAFF. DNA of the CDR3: TGTGCCACCAGCAGAGCCCAGGCGGCTGTCACTGAAGCTTTCTTT.

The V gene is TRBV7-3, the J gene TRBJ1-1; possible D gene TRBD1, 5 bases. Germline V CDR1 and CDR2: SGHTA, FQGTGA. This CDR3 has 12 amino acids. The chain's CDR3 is CGSKGARGEAFF. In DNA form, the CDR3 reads TGTGGATCGAAAGGGGCGCGAGGGGAAGCTTTCTTT.

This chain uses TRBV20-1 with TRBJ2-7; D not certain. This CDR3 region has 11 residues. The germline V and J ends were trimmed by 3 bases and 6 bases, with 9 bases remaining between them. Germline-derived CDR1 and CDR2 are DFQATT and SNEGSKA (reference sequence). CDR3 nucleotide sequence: TGCAGTGCTAGTATATCTGGCGAGCAGTACTTC. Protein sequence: CSASISGEQYF.

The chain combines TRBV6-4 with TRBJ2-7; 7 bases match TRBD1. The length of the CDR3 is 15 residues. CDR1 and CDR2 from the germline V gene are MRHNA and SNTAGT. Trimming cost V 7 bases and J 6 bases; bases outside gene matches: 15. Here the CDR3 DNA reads TGTGCCAGCACCCGACGGAAAGGGGGCGCTTCCGAGCAGTACTTC. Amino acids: CASTRRKGGASEQYF.

The CDR3 sequence is CASSLNSNYGYTF. For the CDR3, the DNA is TGTGCCAGCAGCTTGAACAGTAACTATGGCTACACCTTC. The V gene is TRBV5-4, the J gene TRBJ1-2; D uncertain. The V gene's germline CDR1 is SGHNT and CDR2 YYREEE (reference sequence). This CDR3 is 13 amino acids long. V lost 1 base, J lost 1 base, and 5 bases lay in between.

CDR3 in amino acids: CASSYSTDGAGELFF. In DNA, the CDR3 is TGTGCCAGCAGTTACTCGACAGACGGAGCCGGGGAGCTGTTTTTT. V and J are TRBV6-5 and TRBJ2-2, with D possibly TRBD1 on 5 matching bases. This CDR3 contains 15 residues. Germline V lookup: CDR1 MNHEY, CDR2 SVGAGI. Between the trimmed V and J ends, which lost 0 bases and 6 bases, there was a span of 11 bases.